Sequencing of this TCR beta chain was carried out in a study of T cell clonality in common variable immunodeficiency. Study observations and caveats: Links between repertoire features and CVID complications were heterogeneity-limited. TCRbeta clonality was increased in CVID versus healthy controls. Compared with controls, CVID subjects had fewer shared TCRbeta clones.

Turning to this clone: Its specificity is unknown. The DNA ends 3 residues before the CDR3 does, and the rest of the CDR3 is filled in from the germline J gene.

The CDR3 covers 13 residues. Germline V lookup: CDR1 KGHSH, CDR2 LQKENI. V lost 0 bases and J 9 bases, leaving 9 bases between the germline ends. TCRdb's table, derived via immunoSEQ multiplex PCR, lists solely in-frame clones and lacks some. The table lists tens of thousands of clones, with no singletons. The sample comprised peripheral blood mononuclear cells. The source is a person aged 18 to 75 in good health. V is TRBV18 and J is TRBJ2-1; no firm D call. Here the CDR3 reads CASSPPVLSEQFF. The CDR3 bases that were read are TGTGCCAGCTCACCACCGGTACTGAGTGAG.